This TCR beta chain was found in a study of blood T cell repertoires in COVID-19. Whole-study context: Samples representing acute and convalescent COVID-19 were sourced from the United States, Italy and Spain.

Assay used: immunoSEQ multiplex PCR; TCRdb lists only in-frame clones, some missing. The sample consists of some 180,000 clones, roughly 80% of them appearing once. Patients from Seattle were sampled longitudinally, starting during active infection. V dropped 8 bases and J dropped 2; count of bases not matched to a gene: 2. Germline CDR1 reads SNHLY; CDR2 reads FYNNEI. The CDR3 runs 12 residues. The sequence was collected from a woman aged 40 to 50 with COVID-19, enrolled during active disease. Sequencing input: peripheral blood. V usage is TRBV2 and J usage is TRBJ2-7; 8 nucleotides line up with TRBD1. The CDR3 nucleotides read TGTGCCAGCGGACAGGGCCCCTACGAGCAGTACTTC. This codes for CASGQGPYEQYF.